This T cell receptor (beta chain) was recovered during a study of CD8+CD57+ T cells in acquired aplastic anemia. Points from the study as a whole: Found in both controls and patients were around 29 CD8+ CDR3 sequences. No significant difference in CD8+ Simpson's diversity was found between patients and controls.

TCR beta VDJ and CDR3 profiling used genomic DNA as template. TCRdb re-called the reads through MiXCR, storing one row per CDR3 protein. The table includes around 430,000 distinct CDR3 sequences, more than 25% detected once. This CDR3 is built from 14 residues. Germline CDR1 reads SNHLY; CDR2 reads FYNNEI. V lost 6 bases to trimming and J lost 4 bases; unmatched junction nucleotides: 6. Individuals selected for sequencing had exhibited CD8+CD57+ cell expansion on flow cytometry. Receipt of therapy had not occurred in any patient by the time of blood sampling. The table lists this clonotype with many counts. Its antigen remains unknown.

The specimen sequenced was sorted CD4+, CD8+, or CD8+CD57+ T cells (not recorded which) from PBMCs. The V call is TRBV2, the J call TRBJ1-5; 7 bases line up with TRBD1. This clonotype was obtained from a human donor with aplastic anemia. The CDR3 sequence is CASSTQGTNQPQHF. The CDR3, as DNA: TGTGCCAGCAGCACACAGGGGACTAATCAGCCCCAGCATTTT.